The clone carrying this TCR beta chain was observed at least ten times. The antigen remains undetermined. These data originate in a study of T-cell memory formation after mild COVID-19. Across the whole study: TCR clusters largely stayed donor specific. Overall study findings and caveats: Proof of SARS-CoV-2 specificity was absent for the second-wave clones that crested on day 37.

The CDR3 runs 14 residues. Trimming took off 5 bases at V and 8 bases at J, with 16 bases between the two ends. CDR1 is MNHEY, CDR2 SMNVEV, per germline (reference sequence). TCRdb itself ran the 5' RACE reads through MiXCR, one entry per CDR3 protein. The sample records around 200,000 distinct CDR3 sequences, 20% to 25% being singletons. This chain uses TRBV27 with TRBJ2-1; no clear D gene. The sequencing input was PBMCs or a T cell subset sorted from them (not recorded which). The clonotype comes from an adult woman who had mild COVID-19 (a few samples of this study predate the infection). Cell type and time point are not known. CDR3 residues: CASSKTPSGDEQFF. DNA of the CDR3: TGTGCCAGCAGTAAAACCCCTAGTGGGGATGAGCAGTTCTTC.